The rows below give T cell receptor beta chains drawn from one sample of a study of graft-versus-host responses after intestinal transplantation. TCRdb keeps only in-frame clones here, not all; method: immunoSEQ multiplex PCR. The sample consists of under 45,000 clones, around 94% of them appearing once. The antigens of these receptors remain unknown. The sequencing used unstimulated CD4+ T cells sorted from spleen or lymph node cells, collected before transplant. The receptors were gathered from a human donor who was the organ donor for an intestinal transplant. Each CDR3 is given with its conserved first and last residue. Each record gives: J gene, CDR3 length, clone size, D gene, V gene, CDR3 DNA, CDR3 protein. A D gene is named only where the DNA matches it firmly. Rows may omit the clone size; those that give it use once, few, many or a size class.

TRBJ2-7	11	-	-	TRBV5-6	TGTGCCAGCAGCTTGTACTATGAGCAGTACTTC	CASSLYYEQYF
TRBJ2-1	15	-	-	TRBV5-1	TGCGCCAGCAGCTTGGAAGGGTTTGCCTACAATGAGCAGTTCTTC	CASSLEGFAYNEQFF
TRBJ1-1	15	-	-	TRBV6-1	TGTGCCAGCAATCTCCCCCACACAGTGAACACTGAAGCTTTCTTT	CASNLPHTVNTEAFF
TRBJ2-3	15	-	TRBD2	TRBV4-2	TGTGCCAGCAGCCCGAGGGACTACGGGACAGATACGCAGTATTTT	CASSPRDYGTDTQYF
TRBJ1-2	10	-	-	TRBV7-9	TGTGCCAGCAGCACTAATGGCTACACCTTC	CASSTNGYTF
TRBJ1-3	15	-	-	TRBV27	TGTGCCAGCAGTCTGACCGGAAACTCTGGAAACACCATATATTTT	CASSLTGNSGNTIYF
TRBJ2-7	16	-	TRBD2	TRBV5-1	TGCGCCAGCAGCTTGGGACTAGCGGGGGATTCCGACGAGCAGTACTTC	CASSLGLAGDSDEQYF
TRBJ1-4	14	-	-	TRBV7-2	TGTGCCAGCAGCTTAGGGGCAAGGGGTGAAAAACTGTTTTTT	CASSLGARGEKLFF
TRBJ1-2	12	few	-	TRBV19	TGTGCCAGTAGTGCCGGGACCAAGGGCTACACCTTC	CASSAGTKGYTF
TRBJ1-2	13	once	-	TRBV9	TGTGCCAGCAGCTTGGCGGAGGGATATGGCTACACCTTC	CASSLAEGYGYTF
TRBJ1-1	13	-	-	TRBV30	TGTGCCTGGAGTGTCAAAAAGAACACTGAAGCTTTCTTT	CAWSVKKNTEAFF
TRBJ2-1	11	-	-	TRBV30	TGTGCCTGCGGCTCCGAGGTCGAGCAGTTCTTC	CACGSEVEQFF
TRBJ1-1	14	-	-	TRBV14	TGTGCCAGCAGCCTAAGGACGGAGAACACTGAAGCTTTCTTT	CASSLRTENTEAFF
TRBJ2-3	15	-	-	TRBV7-2	TGTGCCAGCAGCTTATTCGGTCTAACTAGCGATACGCAGTATTTT	CASSLFGLTSDTQYF
TRBJ1-1	14	-	TRBD1	TRBV18	TGTGCCAGCTCACCACAGGGGGCTAACACTGAAGCTTTCTTT	CASSPQGANTEAFF
TRBJ1-1	18	-	-	TRBV23-1	TGCGCCAGCAGTCAATCCCTAAGGGACGCGGGTTGGGAGACTGAAGCTTTCTTT	CASSQSLRDAGWETEAFF
TRBJ2-3	15	-	TRBD1	TRBV10-3	TGTGCCATCAGTCCCCCGGGACAGGGTTCAGATACGCAGTATTTT	CAISPPGQGSDTQYF
TRBJ2-7	16	-	TRBD1	TRBV4-1	TGCGCCAGCAGCCAAAACACGGGACAGGGATCCTACGAGCAGTACTTC	CASSQNTGQGSYEQYF
TRBJ2-5	13	-	TRBD2	TRBV5-6	TGTGCCAGCACCCAGCGGGGCCAAGAGACCCAGTACTTC	CASTQRGQETQYF
TRBJ1-1	14	-	TRBD1	TRBV7-2	TGTGCCAGCAGACGTAGACAGGGCAACACTGAAGCTTTCTTT	CASRRRQGNTEAFF
TRBJ2-7	12	-	-	TRBV6-1	TGTGCCAGCAGCGCTCCTCGGGGCGAGCAGTACTTC	CASSAPRGEQYF
TRBJ2-7	14	-	-	TRBV14	TGTGCCAGCAGCCGGAACAGTCTCTCCTACGAGCAGTACTTC	CASSRNSLSYEQYF
TRBJ1-4	15	-	-	TRBV27	TGTGCCAGCAGTTTATTGGGACTGCGTAATGAAAAACTGTTTTTT	CASSLLGLRNEKLFF
TRBJ2-3	15	once	-	TRBV21-1	TGTGCCAGCAGCCGACGACATGGTTTTACAGATACGCAGTATTTT	CASSRRHGFTDTQYF
TRBJ1-1	13	-	-	TRBV6-6	TGTGCCAGCAGTTACATACGCCGCACTGAAGCTTTCTTT	CASSYIRRTEAFF
TRBJ2-1	12	-	-	TRBV30	TGTGCCTGGAGGCCGGGAGCGAATGAGCAGTTCTTC	CAWRPGANEQFF
TRBJ2-2	16	-	-	TRBV4-3	TGCGCCAGCAGCCAAGACAGGGGGGTGAACACCGGGGAGCTGTTTTTT	CASSQDRGVNTGELFF
TRBJ2-7	13	-	-	TRBV5-1	TGCGCCAGCAGCCTGGGAAGGGACTACGAGCAGTACTTC	CASSLGRDYEQYF
TRBJ1-1	15	-	-	TRBV2	TGTGCCAGCAGTGTCCATATGGGGGGCACCACTGAAGCTTTCTTT	CASSVHMGGTTEAFF
TRBJ2-5	17	-	-	TRBV5-1	TGCGCCAGCAGCTTGGGGCGGGGGCCTGAACCCCAAGAGACCCAGTACTTC	CASSLGRGPEPQETQYF
TRBJ2-2	17	-	TRBD2	TRBV7-2	TGTGCCAGCAGCTTGGGACTAGCGGGGGCCCGAGGCGGGGAGCTGTTTTTT	CASSLGLAGARGGELFF
TRBJ2-5	16	-	-	TRBV9	TGTGCCAGCAGCGTTTCGGGACAAGGGACCCAAGAGACCCAGTACTTC	CASSVSGQGTQETQYF
TRBJ1-2	12	few	-	TRBV5-4	TGTGCCAGCAGCTTGGACCACTATGGCTACACCTTC	CASSLDHYGYTF
TRBJ2-6	18	-	-	TRBV5-2	TGTGCCAGCAAATTGAAAAGAGAGTACACAAGTCGGGCCAACGTCCTGACTTTC	CASKLKREYTSRANVLTF
TRBJ1-2	11	-	-	TRBV20-1	TGCAGTGCTAGAAACCTCTATGGCTACACCTTC	CSARNLYGYTF
TRBJ1-6	13	-	-	TRBV6-5	TGTGCCAGCCGGGACCCCTATAATTCACCCCTCCACTTT	CASRDPYNSPLHF
TRBJ1-6	17	-	-	TRBV11-2	TGTGCCAGCCGGAGGGGAAGGACAGCAGAATATAATTCACCCCTCCACTTT	CASRRGRTAEYNSPLHF
TRBJ1-1	14	-	-	TRBV11-3	TGTGCCAGCAGCATCGGGACATTTAACACTGAAGCTTTCTTT	CASSIGTFNTEAFF
TRBJ2-4	15	-	-	TRBV5-8	TGTGCCAGTAGTACCGGGTTTAGGGCCAAAAACATTCAGTACTTC	CASSTGFRAKNIQYF
TRBJ1-3	16	-	TRBD1	TRBV6-9	TGTGCCAGCAGTTATACCCCTAGACAGGGGGGAAACACCATATATTTT	CASSYTPRQGGNTIYF
TRBJ1-1	17	-	-	TRBV5-4	TGTGCCAGCAGCTTACGCTTTACCTCCGAAGTGAACACTGAAGCTTTCTTT	CASSLRFTSEVNTEAFF
TRBJ2-7	15	-	TRBD1	TRBV5-4	TGTGCCAGCAGCTTGGACGGACAGGGGTACTACGAGCAGTACTTC	CASSLDGQGYYEQYF
TRBJ2-1	16	-	TRBD1	TRBV7-2	TGTGCCAGCAGCCGGAACAGGGGGCACTCCTACAATGAGCAGTTCTTC	CASSRNRGHSYNEQFF
TRBJ2-2	16	-	-	TRBV4-3	TGCGCCAGCAGCCAAGATAGCCGACAAAACACCGGGGAGCTGTTTTTT	CASSQDSRQNTGELFF
TRBJ1-6	14	-	TRBD1	TRBV4-1	TGCGCCAGCAGCCAGGACAGGGGGAATTCACCCCTCCACTTT	CASSQDRGNSPLHF
TRBJ2-7	15	-	-	TRBV11-2	TGTGCCAGCAGCTTGACGCTAGAGAATCGCCACGAGCAGTACTTC	CASSLTLENRHEQYF
TRBJ1-6	15	-	-	TRBV30	TGTGCCTGGAGTATGAGCACGGCGTATAATTCACCCCTCCACTTT	CAWSMSTAYNSPLHF